Each of the 18 T cell receptor beta chains below was sequenced from the same sample in a study of radiotherapy plus CTLA-4 blockade in lung cancer. Profiled with immunoSEQ multiplex PCR; TCRdb holds only in-frame clones, not every one. This table holds 20,000 to 25,000 clones, roughly 73% found once. This specimen was peripheral blood, taken from a patient treated with radiotherapy plus ipilimumab. Source of these receptors: a human donor with non-small cell lung cancer who had stable disease on radiotherapy plus ipilimumab.

The rearrangement links TRBV5-1 to TRBJ1-4; D remains ambiguous. Germline V gene data show CDR1 as SGHRS and CDR2 as YFSETQ. Trimming took off 7 bases at V and 7 bases at J, with 14 bases between the two ends. The CDR3 has 13 residues. The CDR3 region is CASSDTAGEKLFF. CDR3 bases: TGCGCCAGCTCAGACACCGCCGGTGAAAAACTGTTTTTT.

V usage is TRBV14 and J usage is TRBJ1-6; no firm D call. Trimming cost V 0 bases and J 10 bases, with 10 bases left between them. CDR1 is SGHDN and CDR2 is FVKESK in the germline V gene. This CDR3 is built from 14 residues. This chain's CDR3 is CASSQDTRISPLHF. CDR3 sequence (DNA): TGTGCCAGCAGCCAAGATACGCGGATCTCACCCCTCCACTTT. Filled out from reference TRBV14 and TRBJ1-6, the complete variable domain reads EAGVTQFPSHSVIEKGQTVTLRCDPISGHDNLYWYRRVMGKEIKFLLHFVKESKQDESGMPNNRFLAERTGGTYSTLKVQPAELEDSGVYFCASSQDTRISPLHFGNGTRLTVT.

J is TRBJ2-2 and V is TRBV21-1; the table's D call, TRBD2, has no DNA check behind it. TRBV21-1 is labeled a pseudogene. The CDR3 consists of 17 residues. CDR3 region: CASSKGRSGQHTGELFF. CDR3 nucleotides: TGTGCCAGCAGCAAAGGAAGAAGCGGCCAACACACCGGGGAGCTGTTTTTT.

The genes are TRBV10-3 and TRBJ2-7; D might be TRBD2 (5 bases). Trimming removed 0 bases from V and 2 bases from J, with 20 bases in between. This CDR3 has 18 amino acids. Germline V lookup: CDR1 ENHRY, CDR2 SYGVKD. The CDR3 protein is CAISESGKVEATTYEQYF. In DNA form, the CDR3 reads TGTGCCATCAGTGAGTCGGGGAAGGTAGAAGCGACTACCTACGAGCAGTACTTC.

V is TRBV15 and J is TRBJ2-3; the D is unclear. Germline V CDR1 and CDR2: LNHNV, YYDKDF (reference sequence). The CDR3 is 13 amino acids. Trimming stripped 0 bases from V and 4 bases from J, with 5 bases between. CDR3 nucleotides: TGTGCCACCAGCAGAGATCTAGCAGATACGCAGTATTTT. Encoded protein: CATSRDLADTQYF.

The rearrangement joins TRBV11-3 to TRBJ1-1; weak D call: TRBD1 (6 bases). The CDR3 contains 13 residues. V gave up 5 bases and J gave up 4 bases, with 11 bases separating them. CDR1 is SGHNT and CDR2 is YENEEA in the germline V gene. As DNA, the CDR3 is TGTGCCAGCAGCCCTCAGGGGCGCACTGAAGCTTTCTTT. It is translated as CASSPQGRTEAFF.

The J gene is TRBJ2-3, the V gene TRBV28; 9 bases align to TRBD2. Germline V gives CDR1 MDHEN, CDR2 SYDVKM. The J segment lost 2 bases and the V segment lost 3 bases, leaving 6 bases of the junction unmatched. The CDR3 covers 16 residues. CDR3 protein: CASSFRLAETTDTQYF. Here the CDR3 DNA reads TGTGCCAGCAGTTTTAGACTAGCGGAGACCACAGATACGCAGTATTTT.

This clone has only a few counts. The rearrangement joins TRBV6-6 to TRBJ2-4, with TRBD1 matching over 8 bases. In germline, CDR1 is MNHNY, CDR2 SVGAGI (reference sequence). The CDR3 runs 12 residues. V dropped 6 bases and J dropped 5; count of bases not matched to a gene: 0. CDR3 protein: CASRGQENIQYF. CDR3 DNA: TGTGCCAGCAGGGGACAGGAAAACATTCAGTACTTC.

The J gene is TRBJ2-5, the V gene TRBV2; no definite D call. The end of the DNA fits TRBJ2-7 better, so the J call may be wrong. Germline V CDR1 and CDR2: SNHLY, FYNNEI. The CDR3 has 14 residues. Here the CDR3 reads CASTLGSQTYEQYF. CDR3 sequence (DNA): TGTGCCAGCACGTTGGGTAGTCAAACCTACGAGCAGTACTTC.

The rearrangement joins TRBV28 to TRBJ2-5, with D perhaps matching TRBD1 (6 bases). The V gene's germline CDR1 is MDHEN and CDR2 SYDVKM. The V gene lost 2 bases and the J gene lost 0 bases, with 7 bases spanning the gap. CDR3 length: 14 amino acids. The chain's CDR3 is CASSLGTYQETQYF. In DNA, the CDR3 is TGTGCCAGCAGTTTAGGGACATACCAAGAGACCCAGTACTTC.

V and J are TRBV5-1 and TRBJ2-1; possibly TRBD2 for D (5 bases). Trimming pared 2 bases from V and 0 bases from J, leaving 6 bases between. Looked up from germline, CDR1 is SGHRS and CDR2 is YFSETQ. This CDR3 region has 14 residues. The CDR3 DNA follows: TGCGCCAGCAGCTTCGGGAACTCCTACAATGAGCAGTTCTTC. Its protein product is CASSFGNSYNEQFF.

Turning to this clone: The same CDR3 also results from other DNA sequences found in this sample. V usage is TRBV19 and J usage is TRBJ2-1; D is uncertain. Per the germline V gene, CDR1 is LNHDA and CDR2 is SQIVND (reference sequence). V lost 3 bases to trimming and J lost 0 bases, with 9 bases between them. The CDR3 extends over 15 amino acids. This CDR3 reads CASSILGSSYNEQFF. The CDR3 nucleotides are TGTGCCAGTAGTATCCTGGGAAGCTCCTACAATGAGCAGTTCTTC. Based on the CDR3 plus reference TRBV19 and TRBJ2-1, the full variable domain is DGGITQSPKYLFRKEGQNVTLSCEQNLNHDAMYWYRQDPGQGLRLIYYSQIVNDFQKGDIAEGYSVSREKKESFPLTVTSAQKNPTAFYLCASSILGSSYNEQFFGPGTRLTVL.

The V call is TRBV4-2, the J call TRBJ1-4; 10 nucleotides align to TRBD1. Germline loops: CDR1 LGHNA, CDR2 YNFKEQ. The CDR3 is 15 residues long. The J segment lost 10 bases and the V segment lost 0 bases, leaving 5 bases of the junction unmatched. The CDR3 reads CASSQEGTGVGKLFF. The CDR3 region has the DNA TGTGCCAGCAGCCAAGAGGGGACAGGGGTAGGAAAACTGTTTTTT.

As concerns this clone: The sample has other DNA sequences that encode this CDR3 too. The chain combines TRBV2 with TRBJ2-7; D ambiguous. Germline V lookup: CDR1 SNHLY, CDR2 FYNNEI. The CDR3 length is 10 residues. V was pared by 4 bases and J by 3 bases, with 1 base between. DNA for the CDR3: TGTGCCAGCAGTGGCTACGAGCAGTACTTC. As protein: CASSGYEQYF.

The rearrangement uses TRBV19 and TRBJ2-1; D might be TRBD1 (5 bases). Trimming shortened V by 4 bases and J by 3 bases, and 19 bases separated the two germline ends. This CDR3 has 17 amino acids. In germline, CDR1 is LNHDA, CDR2 SQIVND (reference sequence). Written as DNA, the CDR3 is TGTGCCAGTAGTAAGGACACCCGGAGAATAGGCTACAATGAGCAGTTCTTC. This codes for CASSKDTRRIGYNEQFF.

The chain recombines TRBV7-9 with TRBJ2-1; D gene uncertain. There are 12 residues in the CDR3. Germline V gene data show CDR1 as SEHNR and CDR2 as FQNEAQ (reference sequence). V was shortened by 5 bases and J by 7 bases, with 9 bases between the two germline ends. The CDR3 coding sequence is TGTGCCAGCAGCCCGACCTTTAATGAGCAGTTCTTC. Residues: CASSPTFNEQFF.

The chain couples TRBV6-5 to TRBJ2-7, with D possibly matching TRBD1 (6 bases). This CDR3 is built from 14 residues. Trimming stripped 9 bases from V and 0 bases from J, with 15 bases between. Germline V gives CDR1 MNHEY, CDR2 SVGAGI. The CDR3 loop is CARPNRESSYEQYF. The CDR3 DNA reads as TGTGCCAGGCCAAACAGGGAAAGCTCCTACGAGCAGTACTTC.

The rearrangement joins TRBV19 to TRBJ1-1; D gene ambiguous. The germline CDR1 and CDR2 sequences are LNHDA and SQIVND (reference sequence). V was trimmed by 5 bases and J by 6 bases, leaving 13 bases between them. The CDR3 loop spans 13 amino acids. For the CDR3, the DNA is TGTGCCAGTAGTGATAGGGAACGCCCTGAAGCTTTCTTT. Translation: CASSDRERPEAFF.